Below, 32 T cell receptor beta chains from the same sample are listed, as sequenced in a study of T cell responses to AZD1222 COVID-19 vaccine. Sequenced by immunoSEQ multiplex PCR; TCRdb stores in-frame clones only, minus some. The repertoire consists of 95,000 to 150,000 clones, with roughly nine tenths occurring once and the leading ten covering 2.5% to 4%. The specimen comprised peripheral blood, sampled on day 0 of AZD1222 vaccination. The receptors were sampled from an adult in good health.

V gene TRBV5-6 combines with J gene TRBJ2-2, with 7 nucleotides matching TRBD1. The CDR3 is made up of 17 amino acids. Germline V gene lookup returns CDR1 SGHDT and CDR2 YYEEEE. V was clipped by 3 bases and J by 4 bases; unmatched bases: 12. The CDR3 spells CASSSKWGQLLTGELFF. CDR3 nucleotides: TGTGCCAGCAGCTCAAAGTGGGGACAGCTACTCACCGGGGAGCTGTTTTTT.

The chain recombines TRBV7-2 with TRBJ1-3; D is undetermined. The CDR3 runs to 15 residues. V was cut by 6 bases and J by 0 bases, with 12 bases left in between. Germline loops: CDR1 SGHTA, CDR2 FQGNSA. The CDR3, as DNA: TGTGCCAGCAGTGGCGTAGCCGGCTCTGGAAACACCATATATTTT. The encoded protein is CASSGVAGSGNTIYF.

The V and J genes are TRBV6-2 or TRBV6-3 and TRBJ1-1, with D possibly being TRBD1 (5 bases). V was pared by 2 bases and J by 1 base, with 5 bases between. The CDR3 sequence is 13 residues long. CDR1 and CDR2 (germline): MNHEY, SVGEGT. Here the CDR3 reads CASSYRGNTEAFF. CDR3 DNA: TGTGCCAGCAGTTACAGGGGGAACACTGAAGCTTTCTTT.

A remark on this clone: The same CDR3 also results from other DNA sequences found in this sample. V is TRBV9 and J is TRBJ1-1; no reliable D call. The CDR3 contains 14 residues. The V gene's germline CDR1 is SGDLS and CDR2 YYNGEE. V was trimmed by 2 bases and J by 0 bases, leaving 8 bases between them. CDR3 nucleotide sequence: TGTGCCAGCAGCGTTAGCAGCATGAACACTGAAGCTTTCTTT. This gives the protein CASSVSSMNTEAFF.

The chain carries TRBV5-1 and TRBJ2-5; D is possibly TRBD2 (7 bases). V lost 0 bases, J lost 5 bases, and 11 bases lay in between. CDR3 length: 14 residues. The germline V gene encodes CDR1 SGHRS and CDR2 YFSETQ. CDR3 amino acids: CASSLVGGAETQYF. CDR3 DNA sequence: TGCGCCAGCAGCTTGGTTGGGGGGGCGGAGACCCAGTACTTC.

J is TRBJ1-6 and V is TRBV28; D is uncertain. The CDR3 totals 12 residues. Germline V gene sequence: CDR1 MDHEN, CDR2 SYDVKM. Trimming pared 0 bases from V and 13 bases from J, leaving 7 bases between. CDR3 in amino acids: CASSLWKGPLHF. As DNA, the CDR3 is TGTGCCAGCAGTTTATGGAAGGGCCCCCTCCACTTT. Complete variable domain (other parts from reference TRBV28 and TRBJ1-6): DVKVTQSSRYLVKRTGEKVFLECVQDMDHENMFWYRQDPGLGLRLIYFSYDVKMKEKGDIPEGYSVSREKKERFSLILESASTNQTSMYLCASSLWKGPLHFGNGTRLTVT.

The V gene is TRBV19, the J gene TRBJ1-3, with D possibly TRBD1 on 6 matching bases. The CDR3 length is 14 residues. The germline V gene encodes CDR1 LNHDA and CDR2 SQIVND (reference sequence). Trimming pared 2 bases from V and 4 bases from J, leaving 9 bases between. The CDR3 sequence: CASSITGSGNTIYF. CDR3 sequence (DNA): TGTGCCAGTAGTATAACAGGGTCCGGAAACACCATATATTTT.

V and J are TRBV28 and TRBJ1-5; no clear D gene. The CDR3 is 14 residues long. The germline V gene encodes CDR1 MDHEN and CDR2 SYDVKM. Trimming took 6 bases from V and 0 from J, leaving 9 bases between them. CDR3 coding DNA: TGTGCCAGCAGCGCAGGACTTAGCAATCAGCCCCAGCATTTT. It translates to CASSAGLSNQPQHF.

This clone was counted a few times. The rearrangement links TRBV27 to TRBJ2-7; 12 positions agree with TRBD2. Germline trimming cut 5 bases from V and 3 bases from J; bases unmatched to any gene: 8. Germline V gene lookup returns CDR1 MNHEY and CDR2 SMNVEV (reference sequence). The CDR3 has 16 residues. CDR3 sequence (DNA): TGTGCCAGCAGTCTCCTACTAGCGGGAGGAAGCTACGAGCAGTACTTC. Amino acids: CASSLLLAGGSYEQYF.

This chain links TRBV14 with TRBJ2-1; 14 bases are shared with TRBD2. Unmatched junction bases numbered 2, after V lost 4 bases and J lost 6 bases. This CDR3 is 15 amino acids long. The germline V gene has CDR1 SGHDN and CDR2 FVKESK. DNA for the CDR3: TGTGCCAGCAGCCGCGGACTAGCGGGAGGCAATGAGCAGTTCTTC. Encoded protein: CASSRGLAGGNEQFF.

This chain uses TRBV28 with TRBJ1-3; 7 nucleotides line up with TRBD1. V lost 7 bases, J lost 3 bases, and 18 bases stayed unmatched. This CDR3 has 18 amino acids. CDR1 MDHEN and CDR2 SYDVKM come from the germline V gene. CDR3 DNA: TGTGCCAGCAATCAGGGGGTCGGGCAGGGCATCTTTGGAAACACCATATATTTT. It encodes CASNQGVGQGIFGNTIYF. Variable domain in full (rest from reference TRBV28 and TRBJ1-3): DVKVTQSSRYLVKRTGEKVFLECVQDMDHENMFWYRQDPGLGLRLIYFSYDVKMKEKGDIPEGYSVSREKKERFSLILESASTNQTSMYLCASNQGVGQGIFGNTIYFGEGSWLTVV.

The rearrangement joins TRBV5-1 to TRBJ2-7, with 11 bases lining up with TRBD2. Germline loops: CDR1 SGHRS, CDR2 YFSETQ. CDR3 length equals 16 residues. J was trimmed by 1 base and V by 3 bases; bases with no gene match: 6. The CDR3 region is CASSWGTSGTSYEQYF. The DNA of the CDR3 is TGCGCCAGCAGCTGGGGGACTAGCGGTACATCCTACGAGCAGTACTTC.

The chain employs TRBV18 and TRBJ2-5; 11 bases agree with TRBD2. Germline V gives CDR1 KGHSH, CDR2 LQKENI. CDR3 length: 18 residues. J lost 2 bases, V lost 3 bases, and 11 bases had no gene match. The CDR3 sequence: CASSPGTSGTGGQETQYF. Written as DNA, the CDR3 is TGTGCCAGCTCACCCGGGACTAGCGGAACTGGGGGGCAAGAGACCCAGTACTTC.

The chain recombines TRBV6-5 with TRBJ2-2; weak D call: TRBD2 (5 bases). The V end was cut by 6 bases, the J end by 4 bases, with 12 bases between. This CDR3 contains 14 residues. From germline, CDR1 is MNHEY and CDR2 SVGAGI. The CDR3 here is CASRVRAGTGELFF. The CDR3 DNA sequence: TGTGCCAGCAGGGTGCGGGCCGGCACCGGGGAGCTGTTTTTT.

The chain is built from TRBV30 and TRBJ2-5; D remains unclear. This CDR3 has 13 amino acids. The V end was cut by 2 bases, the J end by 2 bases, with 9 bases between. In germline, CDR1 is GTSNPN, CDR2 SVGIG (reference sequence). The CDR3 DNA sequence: TGTGCCTGGAGTTATAACGCGCAAGAGACCCAGTACTTC. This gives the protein CAWSYNAQETQYF.

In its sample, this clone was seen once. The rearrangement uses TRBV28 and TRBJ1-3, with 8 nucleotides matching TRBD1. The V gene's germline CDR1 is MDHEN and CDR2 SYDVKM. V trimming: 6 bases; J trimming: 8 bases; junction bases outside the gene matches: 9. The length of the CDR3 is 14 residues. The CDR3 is CASRFLDRVDTIYF. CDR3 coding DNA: TGTGCCAGCAGATTTTTGGACAGGGTGGACACCATATATTTT.

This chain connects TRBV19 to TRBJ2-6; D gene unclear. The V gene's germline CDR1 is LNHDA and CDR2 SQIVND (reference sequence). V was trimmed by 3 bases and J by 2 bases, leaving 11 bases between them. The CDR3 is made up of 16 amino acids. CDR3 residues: CASSIPLGTGANVLTF. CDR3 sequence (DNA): TGTGCCAGTAGTATCCCGTTAGGGACTGGGGCCAACGTCCTGACTTTC.

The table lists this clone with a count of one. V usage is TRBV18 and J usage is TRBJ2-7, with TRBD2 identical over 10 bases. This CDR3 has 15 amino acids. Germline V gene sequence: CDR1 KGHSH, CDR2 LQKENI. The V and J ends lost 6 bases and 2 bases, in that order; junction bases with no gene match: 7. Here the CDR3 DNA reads TGTGCCAGCTCGTTGACTAGCGGGCCACCCTACGAGCAGTACTTC. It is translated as CASSLTSGPPYEQYF. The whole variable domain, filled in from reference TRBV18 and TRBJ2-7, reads NAGVMQNPRHLVRRRGQEARLRCSPMKGHSHVYWYRQLPEEGLKFMVYLQKENIIDESGMPKERFSAEFPKEGPSILRIQQVVRGDSAAYFCASSLTSGPPYEQYFGPGTRLTVT.

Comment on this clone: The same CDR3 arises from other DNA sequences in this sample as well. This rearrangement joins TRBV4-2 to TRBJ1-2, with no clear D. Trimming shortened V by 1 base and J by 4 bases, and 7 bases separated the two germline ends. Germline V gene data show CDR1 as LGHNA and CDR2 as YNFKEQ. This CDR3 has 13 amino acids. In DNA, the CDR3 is TGTGCCAGCAGCCAAGGGACGGGCTATGGCTACACCTTC. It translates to CASSQGTGYGYTF.

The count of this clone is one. CDR3: CASSQQQDWTNTGELFF. In nucleotides, the CDR3 is TGTGCCAGCAGCCAACAGCAGGACTGGACCAACACCGGGGAGCTGTTTTTT. The chain carries TRBV4-2 and TRBJ2-2; perhaps TRBD2 as D (5 bases). V was clipped by 2 bases and J by 2 bases, with 15 bases between them. Germline V gives CDR1 LGHNA, CDR2 YNFKEQ. The CDR3 loop spans 17 amino acids.

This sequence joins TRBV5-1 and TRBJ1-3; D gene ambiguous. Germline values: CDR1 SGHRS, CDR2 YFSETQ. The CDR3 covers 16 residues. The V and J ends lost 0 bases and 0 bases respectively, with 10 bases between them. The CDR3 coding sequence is TGCGCCAGCAGCTTGGGGCAGTTGAGCTCTGGAAACACCATATATTTT. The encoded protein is CASSLGQLSSGNTIYF.

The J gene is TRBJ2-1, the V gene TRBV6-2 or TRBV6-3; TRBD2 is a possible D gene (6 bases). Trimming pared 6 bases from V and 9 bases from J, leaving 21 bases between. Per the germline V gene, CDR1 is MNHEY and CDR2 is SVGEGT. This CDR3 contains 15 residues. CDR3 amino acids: CASSLAGGVASEQFF. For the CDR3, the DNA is TGTGCCAGCAGCCTTGCGGGCGGGGTAGCTAGTGAGCAGTTCTTC.

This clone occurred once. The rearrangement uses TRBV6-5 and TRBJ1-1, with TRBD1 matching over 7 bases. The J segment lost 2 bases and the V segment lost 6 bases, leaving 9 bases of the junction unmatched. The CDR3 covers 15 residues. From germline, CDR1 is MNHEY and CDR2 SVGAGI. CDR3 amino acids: CASRTFDRANTEAFF. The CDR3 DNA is TGTGCCAGCAGAACGTTCGACAGGGCTAACACTGAAGCTTTCTTT.

DNA for the CDR3: TGTGCCAGCAGCTTGGACCGGGTCGGGGAGCTGTTTTTT. Its translation is CASSLDRVGELFF. V and J are TRBV5-5 and TRBJ2-2; no reliable D call. CDR1 SGHKS and CDR2 YYEKEE come from the germline V gene (reference sequence). Trimming pared 0 bases from V and 7 bases from J, leaving 7 bases between. This CDR3 contains 13 residues.

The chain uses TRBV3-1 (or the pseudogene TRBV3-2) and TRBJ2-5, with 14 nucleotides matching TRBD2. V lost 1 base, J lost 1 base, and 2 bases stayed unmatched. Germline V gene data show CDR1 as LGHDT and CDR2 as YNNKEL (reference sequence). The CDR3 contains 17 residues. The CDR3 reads CASSQGTSGRIQETQYF. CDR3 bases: TGTGCCAGCAGCCAAGGGACTAGCGGGAGGATCCAAGAGACCCAGTACTTC.

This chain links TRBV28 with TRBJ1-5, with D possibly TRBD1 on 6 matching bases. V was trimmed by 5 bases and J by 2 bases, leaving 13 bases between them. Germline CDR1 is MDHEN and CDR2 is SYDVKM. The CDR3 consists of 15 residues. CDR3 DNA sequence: TGTGCCAGCAGTACTCAGGGGAGCGGCAATCAGCCCCAGCATTTT. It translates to CASSTQGSGNQPQHF.

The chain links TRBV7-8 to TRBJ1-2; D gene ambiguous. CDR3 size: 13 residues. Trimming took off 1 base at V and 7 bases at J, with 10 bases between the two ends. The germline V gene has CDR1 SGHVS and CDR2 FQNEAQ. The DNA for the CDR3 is TGTGCCAGCAGCTTAGGGCCCTGGGGTGGCTACACCTTC. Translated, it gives CASSLGPWGGYTF. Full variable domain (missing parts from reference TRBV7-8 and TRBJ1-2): GAGVSQSPRYKVAKRGQDVALRCDPISGHVSLFWYQQALGQGPEFLTYFQNEAQLDKSGLPSDRFFAERPEGSVSTLKIQRTQQEDSAVYLCASSLGPWGGYTFGSGTRLTVV.

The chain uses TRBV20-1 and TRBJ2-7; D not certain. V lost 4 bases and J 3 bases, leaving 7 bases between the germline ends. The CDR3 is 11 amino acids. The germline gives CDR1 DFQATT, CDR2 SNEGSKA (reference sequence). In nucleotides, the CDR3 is TGCAGTGCTAAGACCGACTACGAGCAGTACTTC. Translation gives CSAKTDYEQYF.

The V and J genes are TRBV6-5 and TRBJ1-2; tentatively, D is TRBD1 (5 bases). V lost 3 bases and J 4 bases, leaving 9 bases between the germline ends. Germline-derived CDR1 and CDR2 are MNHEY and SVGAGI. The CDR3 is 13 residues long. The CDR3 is CASSYSTVYGYTF. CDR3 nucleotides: TGTGCCAGCAGTTATTCGACAGTCTATGGCTACACCTTC.

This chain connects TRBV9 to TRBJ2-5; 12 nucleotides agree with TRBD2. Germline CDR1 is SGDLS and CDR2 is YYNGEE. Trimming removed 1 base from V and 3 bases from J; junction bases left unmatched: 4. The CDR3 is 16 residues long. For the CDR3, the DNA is TGTGCCAGCAGCGTAAGGAGGACTAGCGGGGAAGAGACCCAGTACTTC. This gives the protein CASSVRRTSGEETQYF.

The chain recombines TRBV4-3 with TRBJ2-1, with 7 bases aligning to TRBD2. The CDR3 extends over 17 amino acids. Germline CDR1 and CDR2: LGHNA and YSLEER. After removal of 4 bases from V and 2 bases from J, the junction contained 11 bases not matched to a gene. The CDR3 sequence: CASSRLTGAGPYNEQFF. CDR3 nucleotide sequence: TGCGCCAGCAGCCGCCTAACCGGAGCGGGACCCTACAATGAGCAGTTCTTC.

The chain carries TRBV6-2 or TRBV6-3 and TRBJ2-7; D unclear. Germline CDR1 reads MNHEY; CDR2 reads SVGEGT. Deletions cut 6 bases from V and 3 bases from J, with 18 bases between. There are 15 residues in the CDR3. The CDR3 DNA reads TGTGCCAGCAGCCCTCTAGAAGCTTTTCGCTACGAGCAGTACTTC. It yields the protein CASSPLEAFRYEQYF.